This TCR beta chain came from a study of blood T cell repertoires in COVID-19. Study-wide context: The origin of the acute and convalescent COVID-19 samples was the United States, Italy and Spain. Nucleic acid was either cDNA or gDNA, and it came from T cells, B-cell-depleted T cells, or PBMCs.

This clone was observed a single time. The CDR3 contains 13 residues. CDR1 is KGHDR and CDR2 is SFDVKD in the germline V gene. V lost 4 bases, J lost 3 bases, and 8 bases lay in between. In the source study's methods: Estimation of nucleated cell counts relied on the amplification of reference gene primers. The table came from immunoSEQ multiplex PCR; TCRdb's copy has only in-frame clones and leaves some out. V, J and clone size reflect that table, while D and trimming were determined from the DNA. The table includes tens of thousands of clones, around 76% detected once. The receptor was isolated from a man between 65 and 85 years old with active or convalescent COVID-19. Sequencing was done on a sample of peripheral blood. This chain uses TRBV24-1 with TRBJ1-2; no firm D call. The CDR3, as DNA: TGTGCCACCAGTGAAACCACTGACTATGGCTACACCTTC. Its translation: CATSETTDYGYTF.